Listed below are T cell receptor beta chains from one sample, sequenced in a study of shared clonotypes between healthy human individuals. Using immunoSEQ multiplex PCR, the repertoire was profiled, and TCRdb retains in-frame clones only, with some absent. The table includes 2 million to 2.5 million clones, approximately 90% detected once. The source material was naive CD4+ T cells from PBMCs. Receptors originate from a man aged 18 to 29 in good health. Some clones in this sample may be carry-over from other donors' samples. Each CDR3 is given with its conserved first and last residue. The order of the fields is V gene, clone size, D gene, J gene, CDR3 protein, CDR3 DNA. D genes are given only for firm matches. Size is omitted from some rows. Given values are once, few, many or a class for expanded clones.

V: TRBV5-1; size: once; D: -; J: TRBJ1-2; CDR3: CASRREGGLSAYGYTF; DNA: TGCGCCAGCAGACGAGAGGGCGGCTTATCAGCCTATGGCTACACCTTC
V: TRBV28; size: once; D: -; J: TRBJ2-1; CDR3: CATGQSEQFF; DNA: TGTGCCACGGGGCAGAGTGAGCAGTTCTTC
V: TRBV27; size: -; D: -; J: TRBJ2-5; CDR3: CASSFSRVQETQYF; DNA: TGTGCCAGCAGTTTTTCGCGCGTACAAGAGACCCAGTACTTC
V: TRBV29-1; size: -; D: -; J: TRBJ2-5; CDR3: CSVVGETQYF; DNA: TGCAGCGTCGTGGGGGAGACCCAGTACTTC
V: TRBV5-4; size: -; D: -; J: TRBJ1-3; CDR3: CASSFWSSGNTIYF; DNA: TGTGCCAGCAGCTTTTGGAGCTCTGGAAACACCATATATTTT
V: TRBV11-3; size: -; D: -; J: TRBJ2-2; CDR3: CASSLDLASSTGELFF; DNA: TGTGCCAGCAGCTTAGATTTAGCGAGTAGCACCGGGGAGCTGTTTTTT
V: TRBV5-1; size: -; D: -; J: TRBJ2-7; CDR3: CASSLSHLNSYEQYF; DNA: TGCGCCAGCAGCTTGTCTCACTTGAACTCCTACGAGCAGTACTTC
V: TRBV18; size: -; D: TRBD1; J: TRBJ1-2; CDR3: CASSPDQQGTYGYTF; DNA: TGTGCCAGCTCACCAGATCAACAGGGGACCTATGGCTACACCTTC
V: TRBV27; size: -; D: TRBD2; J: TRBJ2-7; CDR3: CATATQRLAPYEQYF; DNA: TGTGCCACCGCGACCCAAAGACTAGCTCCTTACGAGCAGTACTTC
V: TRBV9; size: -; D: -; J: TRBJ2-7; CDR3: CASSVGAYLPEQYF; DNA: TGTGCCAGCAGCGTAGGGGCCTATCTGCCCGAGCAGTACTTC
V: TRBV5-4; size: -; D: -; J: TRBJ2-1; CDR3: CASSLAERPTYNEQFF; DNA: TGTGCCAGCAGCTTGGCCGAGCGGCCGACCTACAATGAGCAGTTCTTC
V: TRBV2; size: -; D: TRBD2; J: TRBJ2-1; CDR3: CASSVRGLADNEQFF; DNA: TGTGCCAGCAGTGTCCGGGGACTAGCGGACAATGAGCAGTTCTTC
V: TRBV7-8; size: -; D: -; J: TRBJ1-2; CDR3: CASTPYRLPFNYGYTF; DNA: TGTGCCAGCACCCCCTATCGACTACCCTTTAACTATGGCTACACCTTC
V: TRBV28; size: once; D: -; J: TRBJ1-6; CDR3: CASSLRQIFSPLHF; DNA: TGTGCCAGCTCCCTCAGACAGATCTTTTCACCCCTCCACTTT
V: TRBV11-3; size: -; D: -; J: TRBJ2-1; CDR3: CASSGIGRNEQFF; DNA: TGTGCCAGCAGTGGGATAGGCCGCAATGAGCAGTTCTTC
V: TRBV11-2; size: -; D: -; J: TRBJ1-2; CDR3: CASRPVRDTNYGYTF; DNA: TGTGCCAGCAGGCCGGTGAGGGACACAAACTATGGCTACACCTTC
V: TRBV5-1; size: -; D: TRBD2; J: TRBJ2-2; CDR3: CASSLALAGVGTGELFF; DNA: TGCGCCAGCAGCTTGGCCCTAGCGGGAGTCGGCACCGGGGAGCTGTTTTTT
V: TRBV27; size: -; D: -; J: TRBJ2-7; CDR3: CASSLTSGDEQYF; DNA: TGTGCCAGCAGTTTAACCTCAGGGGACGAGCAGTACTTC
V: TRBV19; size: once; D: TRBD1; J: TRBJ1-3; CDR3: CASSDRGRNTIYF; DNA: TGTGCCAGTAGCGACAGGGGGAGAAACACCATATATTTT
V: TRBV7-2; size: -; D: -; J: TRBJ1-2; CDR3: CASSLARHNYGYTF; DNA: TGTGCCAGCAGCTTAGCGCGACACAACTATGGCTACACCTTC
V: TRBV5-1; size: -; D: -; J: TRBJ2-3; CDR3: CASSELTGTQATDTQYF; DNA: TGCGCCAGCAGCGAGCTCACCGGGACTCAGGCAACCGATACGCAGTATTTT
V: TRBV5-4; size: -; D: -; J: TRBJ2-7; CDR3: CASTPTASSYEQYF; DNA: TGTGCCAGCACCCCGACAGCCAGCTCCTACGAGCAGTACTTC
V: TRBV6-6; size: -; D: TRBD2; J: TRBJ2-4; CDR3: CASSYSGLAGGSIQYF; DNA: TGTGCCAGCAGTTACTCGGGACTAGCGGGTGGGAGCATTCAGTACTTC
V: TRBV5-1; size: -; D: -; J: TRBJ2-2; CDR3: CASSFGQLSNTGELFF; DNA: TGCGCCAGCAGCTTTGGACAGCTCTCGAACACCGGGGAGCTGTTTTTT
V: TRBV29-1; size: -; D: TRBD1; J: TRBJ1-3; CDR3: CSVSFAWDRWYGNTIYF; DNA: TGCAGCGTTTCCTTTGCCTGGGACAGGTGGTATGGAAACACCATATATTTT
V: TRBV28; size: -; D: -; J: TRBJ2-6; CDR3: CASSFYGGANVLTF; DNA: TGTGCCAGCAGTTTTTATGGTGGGGCCAACGTCCTGACTTTC
V: TRBV2; size: -; D: -; J: TRBJ2-1; CDR3: CASSVFEQFF; DNA: TGTGCCAGCAGCGTATTTGAGCAGTTCTTC
V: TRBV19; size: -; D: -; J: TRBJ1-5; CDR3: CASSLLGDQPQHF; DNA: TGTGCCAGTAGTCTCCTCGGGGATCAGCCCCAGCATTTT
V: TRBV4-1; size: -; D: -; J: TRBJ2-3; CDR3: CASSQDRDAGSGNTQYF; DNA: TGCGCCAGCAGCCAAGATCGGGATGCGGGATCCGGAAATACGCAGTATTTT
V: TRBV6-1; size: -; D: TRBD2; J: TRBJ2-7; CDR3: CASRREWAYEQYF; DNA: TGTGCCAGCAGGCGGGAGTGGGCCTACGAGCAGTACTTC
V: TRBV5-1; size: -; D: TRBD1; J: TRBJ2-1; CDR3: CASSWPGQGSNEQFF; DNA: TGCGCCAGCAGCTGGCCGGGACAGGGGAGCAATGAGCAGTTCTTC
V: TRBV7-3; size: -; D: -; J: TRBJ2-1; CDR3: CASSLTDYGGISYNEQFF; DNA: TGTGCCAGCAGCTTAACGGATTATGGCGGGATTTCCTACAATGAGCAGTTCTTC
V: TRBV30; size: -; D: TRBD1; J: TRBJ1-2; CDR3: CAWSGTRGTGNYGYTF; DNA: TGTGCCTGGAGTGGCACTCGCGGGACAGGGAACTATGGCTACACCTTC
V: TRBV5-4; size: -; D: -; J: TRBJ2-1; CDR3: CASSLGIAPSSYNEQFF; DNA: TGTGCCAGCAGCTTGGGGATAGCGCCTAGCTCCTACAATGAGCAGTTCTTC
V: TRBV10-1; size: -; D: TRBD1; J: TRBJ1-5; CDR3: CASSRPGQGYQPQHF; DNA: TGCGCCAGCAGTAGACCGGGACAGGGGTATCAGCCCCAGCATTTT
V: TRBV5-1; size: -; D: TRBD1; J: TRBJ2-5; CDR3: CASSPAGTGGETQYF; DNA: TGCGCCAGCAGCCCCGCCGGGACAGGGGGAGAGACCCAGTACTTC
V: TRBV7-3; size: -; D: TRBD1; J: TRBJ1-1; CDR3: CASSRRGQGDTEAFF; DNA: TGTGCCAGCAGCCGTAGGGGACAGGGAGACACTGAAGCTTTCTTT
V: TRBV5-1; size: -; D: TRBD1; J: TRBJ1-2; CDR3: CASTSISTGDYGYTF; DNA: TGCGCCAGCACCTCCATTTCAACAGGGGACTATGGCTACACCTTC
V: TRBV28; size: -; D: -; J: TRBJ1-2; CDR3: CASQVDGIYGYTF; DNA: TGTGCCAGCCAAGTCGACGGCATCTATGGCTACACCTTC
V: TRBV18; size: -; D: -; J: TRBJ2-3; CDR3: CASSPPGPPPPYTQYF; DNA: TGTGCCAGCTCACCACCGGGGCCCCCACCCCCCTATACGCAGTATTTT
V: TRBV29-1; size: -; D: TRBD2; J: TRBJ2-1; CDR3: CSVSKLPGLAGVTYNEQFF; DNA: TGCAGCGTATCAAAACTTCCGGGACTAGCGGGAGTGACCTACAATGAGCAGTTCTTC
V: TRBV28; size: -; D: -; J: TRBJ2-1; CDR3: CASSNYNEQFF; DNA: TGTGCCAGCAGTAACTACAATGAGCAGTTCTTC
V: TRBV7-2; size: -; D: -; J: TRBJ2-2; CDR3: CASTDQGAAPGELFF; DNA: TGTGCCAGCACTGATCAAGGGGCCGCACCCGGGGAGCTGTTTTTT
V: TRBV2; size: -; D: TRBD1; J: TRBJ1-2; CDR3: CASSESDREWGYTF; DNA: TGTGCCAGCAGTGAATCGGACAGGGAATGGGGCTACACCTTC
V: TRBV18; size: -; D: TRBD2; J: TRBJ2-7; CDR3: CASSPGLALEQYF; DNA: TGTGCCAGCTCACCGGGACTAGCGCTCGAGCAGTACTTC
V: TRBV7-2; size: once; D: -; J: TRBJ2-1; CDR3: CASAGGVRYNEQFF; DNA: TGTGCCAGCGCCGGGGGAGTTCGCTACAATGAGCAGTTCTTC
V: TRBV5-4; size: -; D: -; J: TRBJ1-2; CDR3: CASSLRGLKPNYGYTF; DNA: TGTGCCAGCAGCTTAAGAGGGCTGAAACCTAACTATGGCTACACCTTC
V: TRBV29-1; size: -; D: -; J: TRBJ2-7; CDR3: CSVWYEQYF; DNA: TGCAGCGTTTGGTACGAGCAGTACTTC
V: TRBV18; size: -; D: -; J: TRBJ2-4; CDR3: CASSPTGRTHIQYF; DNA: TGTGCCAGCTCACCGACCGGCAGAACGCACATTCAGTACTTC
V: TRBV18; size: -; D: -; J: TRBJ1-2; CDR3: CASSPQREGYTF; DNA: TGTGCCAGCTCACCTCAGAGGGAGGGCTACACCTTC
V: TRBV5-4; size: -; D: -; J: TRBJ2-1; CDR3: CASTLDAGYNEQFF; DNA: TGTGCCAGCACCCTTGACGCGGGATACAATGAGCAGTTCTTC
V: TRBV6-5; size: -; D: -; J: TRBJ1-2; CDR3: CASSLGRGVYGYTF; DNA: TGTGCCAGCTCTCTCGGAAGGGGGGTCTATGGCTACACCTTC